This T cell receptor beta chain was identified in a study of CD8+ T cells in alopecia areata (dated by TCRdb to the late 2010s). Regarding the research as a whole: In both human patients and the C3H/HeJ mouse model, the study applied high-throughput TCRbeta sequencing to look at T cell clonal expansion in alopecia areata. Scalp tissue and sorted CD4+ and CD8+ peripheral blood T cells from patchy and totalis/universalis alopecia areata patients and from healthy controls were covered by human TCRbeta sequencing. Clonality in the scalp was compared among normal scalp (n=4), patchy alopecia areata scalp (n=8), and alopecia totalis/universalis scalp (n=8). The RNA source kit depended on sample type: the PAXgene miRNA kit for fixed scalp, the miRNeasy kit for PBMCs, and the RNeasy kit for mouse skin. TCRbeta CDR3 regions were amplified by immunoSEQ multiplex PCR with 35 Vbeta forward and 13 Jbeta reverse primers.

Libraries were built with the immunoSEQ multiplex PCR assay. To provide template for TCR sequencing, every sample had RNA extracted and reverse transcribed into cDNA. SuperScript III was used to make first-strand cDNA, primed with a 2:1 mix of oligo-dT and random hexamers. A synthetic immune receptor repertoire was used to gauge amplification bias, and whatever bias remained was removed computationally. In the original analysis: After raw reads were preprocessed to remove errors, the CDR3 was defined following IMGT conventions as running from the conserved cysteine to phenylalanine. Clonality was computed as 1 minus the Shannon entropy, with the entropy normalized by log2 of the number of productive unique TCRs. Whether each scalp clone was CD4 or CD8 was inferred by checking scalp TCRbeta sequences against the CD4 and CD8 repertoires from sorted blood. Held by TCRdb, this immuneACCESS table contains in-frame sequences only and omits some clones. Under half of the omission traces to an unresolved V gene where checked; the cause of the rest is unknown. Clonal size and the V and J genes are those of that table, whereas D and trimming came from the DNA. In this sample the table shows 150,000 to 200,000 clones, 45% to 60% of which occur a single time. Of the sample, around 4.8% is held by the ten largest clones.

After PBMCs were isolated by density centrifugation and stained for CD3, CD4 and CD8, a FACSAria was used to sort CD4+ and CD8+ T cells. Scalp biopsies and blood samples were provided by unaffected controls. With respect to this clone: Which antigen it targets is not known. Base qualities were left out, and no much larger clone turns up one base away.

According to the germline V gene, CDR1 reads SGHRS and CDR2 reads YFSETQ. The CDR3 sequence holds 15 residues, the cysteine and phenylalanine included. Just CDR3 DNA is preserved here, 45 bases in frame from base 1. Trimming removed 1 base from V and 5 bases from J, leaving 13 bases between the germline ends. What the study reported, not specific to this receptor: Higher clonality and more expanded CD8+ clones were observed in lesional scalp than in normal scalp, particularly in alopecia totalis/universalis, a finding suggestive of antigenic drive. Resident alphabeta T cells in normal human skin are also sequenced, complicating scalp TCR repertoire analysis, unlike mouse skin dominated by gammadelta T cells. Compared with mice, TCR sequences shared between patients were less clear, possibly partly because of HLA diversity across the patient population.

The specimen was CD4+ T cells sorted from blood. The V and J segments used are TRBV5-1 and TRBJ2-1; no D segment can be confidently identified. The receptor's source is a human donor in good health. The DNA sequence is given as TGCGCCAGCAGCTTGACCTCGGGCAGTCACAATGAGCAGTTCTTC. This gives the protein CASSLTSGSHNEQFF. This CDR3, with the reference TRBV5-1 and TRBJ2-1 proteins standing in past its ends, gives the full variable domain KAGVTQTPRYLIKTRGQQVTLSCSPISGHRSVSWYQQTPGQGLQFLFEYFSETQRNKGNFPGRFSGRQFSNSRSEMNVSTLELGDSALYLCASSLTSGSHNEQFFGPGTRLTVL.